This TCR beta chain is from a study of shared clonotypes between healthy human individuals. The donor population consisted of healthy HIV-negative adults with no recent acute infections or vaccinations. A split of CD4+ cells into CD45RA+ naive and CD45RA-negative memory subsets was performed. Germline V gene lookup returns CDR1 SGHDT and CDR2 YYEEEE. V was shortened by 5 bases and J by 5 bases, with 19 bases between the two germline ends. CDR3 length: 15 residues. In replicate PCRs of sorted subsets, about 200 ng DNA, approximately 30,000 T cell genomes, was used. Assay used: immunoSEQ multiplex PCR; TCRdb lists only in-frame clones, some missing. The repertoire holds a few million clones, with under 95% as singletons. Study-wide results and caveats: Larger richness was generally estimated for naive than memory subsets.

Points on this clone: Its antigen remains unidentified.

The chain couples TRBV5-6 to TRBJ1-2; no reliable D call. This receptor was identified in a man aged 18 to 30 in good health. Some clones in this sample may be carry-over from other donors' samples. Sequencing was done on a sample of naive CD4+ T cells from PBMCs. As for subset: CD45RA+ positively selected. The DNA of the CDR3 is TGTGCCAGCAGAGCCCCAGGTGCCGGCCCATATGGCTACACCTTC. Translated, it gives CASRAPGAGPYGYTF. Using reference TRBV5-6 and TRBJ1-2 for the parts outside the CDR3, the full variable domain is DAGVTQSPTHLIKTRGQQVTLRCSPKSGHDTVSWYQQALGQGPQFIFQYYEEEERQRGNFPDRFSGHQFPNYSSELNVNALLLGDSALYLCASRAPGAGPYGYTFGSGTRLTVV.